A selection of T cell receptor beta chains follows, all from one sample in a study of spatial heterogeneity in lung cancer. Each CDR3 protein gets one entry after TCRdb re-called the 5' RACE reads with MiXCR. The repertoire includes under 100,000 distinct CDR3 sequences, roughly 10% of them detected once, and 6% to 7.5% sits in the top ten. This specimen was PBMCs, taken at surgery. The source is a male donor with early-stage non-small cell lung cancer. The CDR3 runs from the conserved cysteine through the conserved F or W.

TRBV25-1,CASSRQGTYEQYF
TRBV18,CASSPPTRDTQYF
TRBV7-9,CASSFGKTYEQYF
TRBV24-1,CATSQVPNYGYTF
TRBV29-1,CSVFGLAGDSETQYF
TRBV3-1,CASSGASKGYEQYF
TRBV6-5,CATSGTSTYEQYF
TRBV29-1,CSVGNTGVGANVLTF
TRBV7-2,CASSSPRGANTEAFF
TRBV5-1,CASSLEGGTVNSPLHF
TRBV10-3,CAISSLGSEAFF
TRBV7-9,CASSAGRTVHTEAFF
TRBV10-3,CASRRGQSTDTQYF
TRBV12-3/TRBV12-4,CASSHGRITYNEQFF
TRBV7-9,CASSFRGRDYGYTF
TRBV6-2/TRBV6-3,CASSYWQNYEQYF
TRBV28,CASSVAGQPQHF
TRBV27,CASSLWAGARDYEQYF
TRBV6-2/TRBV6-3,CASSYAADEAFF